This record concerns one TCR beta chain sequence. This sample was included in a study of monozygotic twins with inflammatory bowel disease. TCRdb re-analyzed the 5' RACE reads; it lists each CDR3 protein once, without DNA. This sample's clone table lists 210,000 or so distinct CDR3 sequences. The CDR3 extends over 14 amino acids. Per germline, CDR1 GTSNPN and CDR2 SVGIG (reference sequence). The rearrangement uses TRBV30 and TRBJ1-6; TCRdb calls TRBD1, which cannot be checked without DNA. This receptor was identified in a human donor with ulcerative colitis or Crohn's disease, or a healthy co-twin of an affected twin (not recorded which). The source material was blood. The CDR3 reads CAWSPGTGSSPLHF.